The T cell receptor (beta chain) described here comes from a study of T cell responses to AZD1222 COVID-19 vaccine. The germline V and J ends were trimmed by 5 bases and 7 bases, with 24 bases remaining between them. This CDR3 region has 18 residues. CDR1 and CDR2 from the germline V gene are MNHNY and SVGAGI (reference sequence). This clone appeared once. This table comes from immunoSEQ multiplex PCR, and its TCRdb copy is limited to in-frame clones, with some not included. The profile shows approximately 100,000 clones, under 95% of them singletons. This specimen was peripheral blood, taken on day 0 of AZD1222 vaccination. The TCR comes from an adult in good health. J is TRBJ1-6 and V is TRBV6-6, with a possible D match to TRBD1 (5 bases). The chain's CDR3 is CASSPFASSGASNSPLHF. In DNA form, the CDR3 reads TGTGCCAGCAGTCCCTTTGCCTCCTCCGGGGCCTCAAATTCACCCCTCCACTTT.